This T cell receptor (beta chain) was captured by sequencing in a study of OX40 agonist ivuxolimab in advanced cancers. Turning to the overall study: Ivuxolimab, which targeted the costimulatory receptor OX40 (CD134), was an agonistic, fully human IgG2 monoclonal antibody. Intravenous ivuxolimab was administered to patients every 2 weeks at six dose levels: 0.01, 0.1, 0.3, 1.5, 3 and 10 mg/kg. Of the approximately 50 dose-escalation patients, hepatocellular carcinoma was present in around 20, melanoma in some 15, renal cell carcinoma in 9 and head and neck cancer in 9. The dose-escalation cohort was almost 85% male with a mean age of around 64 years, ranging from 23 to 79. Patients were allowed to have had prior anti-PD-1, anti-PD-L1 or anti-CTLA-4 therapy, and roughly 40% of the dose-escalation patients had previously received checkpoint inhibitors. Partial responses occurred in three dose-escalation patients, of whom one had hepatocellular carcinoma and two had cutaneous melanoma. The purpose of peripheral TCRbeta sequencing was to test whether ivuxolimab changed TCR sequence diversity and led to clonal T-cell expansion. The paper reports the monotherapy dose-escalation portion (N = 52 patients) of the phase I ivuxolimab trial.

For sequencing of the TCRbeta CDR3 region, genomic DNA was extracted from the sorted cells. The immunoSEQ Assay was used for sequencing of TCRbeta CDR3 regions. TCRdb took this table from immuneACCESS and kept in-frame rearrangements with V and J called. Such tables lack part of the clones; where checked against another copy, unresolved V genes explain under half of the gap, and the rest is unexplained. This sample lists 75,000 to 80,000 clones; roughly 80% were detected once. Of the sample, about 1.8% falls within the top ten clones. Beyond this particular receptor, the publication reports: Low levels of normalized T-cell clonal expansion were also seen in some nonresponding patients. Clonal expansion of both CD4+ and CD8+ blood T cells was observed from baseline to week 6 at doses 0.1 to 3.0 mg/kg. In partial responders in the 0.1-3.0 mg/kg groups, normalized peripheral clonal expansion was found to be among the lowest, especially among CD8+ T cells. On average, CD8+ T cells showed more expanded clones than CD4+ T cells after ivuxolimab. The antigen specificity of the clonally expanded peripheral T cells was not determined.

As regards this clone: The clone's antigen remains unknown. Per-base quality was not reported, and no clone a single base away is much larger than it.

Including the terminal cysteine and phenylalanine, the CDR3 comprises 13 residues. Only the CDR3 DNA is retained, 39 bases long and in frame from the first base. V is reduced by 8 bases and J by 3 bases, leaving a spacing of 12 bases between them. Looking up the germline V gene yields CDR1 MDHEN and CDR2 SYDVKM. The trial excluded patients who had a history of autoimmune disease or who were on systemic immunosuppression. Peripheral blood for TCR sequencing was collected from all dose cohorts at baseline, on cycle 4 day 1, and on cycle 7 day 1. The samples were drawn from a first-in-human, open-label, multicenter phase I dose-escalation trial of ivuxolimab. Adults with locally advanced or metastatic melanoma, renal cell, hepatocellular, or head and neck squamous cell carcinoma were enrolled in the trial. CD4+ and CD8+ T cells were sorted separately from peripheral blood before TCR sequencing.

The V and J genes are TRBV28 and TRBJ2-3, with TRBD2 tentatively as D gene (6 bases match). This receptor was identified in an adult with an advanced solid tumor such as melanoma, head and neck, liver or kidney cancer. The input for sequencing was CD4+ or CD8+ T cells sorted from blood, taken in a trial of the OX40 agonist ivuxolimab. The sequenced DNA: TGTGCCAGCGGGGGGATTAGGACAGATACGCAGTATTTT. The translation is CASGGIRTDTQYF. With the rest looked up from the reference TRBV28 and TRBJ2-3 genes rather than sequenced, the full variable domain is DVKVTQSSRYLVKRTGEKVFLECVQDMDHENMFWYRQDPGLGLRLIYFSYDVKMKEKGDIPEGYSVSREKKERFSLILESASTNQTSMYLCASGGIRTDTQYFGPGTRLTVL.